This TCR beta chain emerged from a study of T cell repertoires in cytomegalovirus infection. TCRdb itself ran the reads through MiXCR, one entry per CDR3 protein. The sample records approximately 1,000,000 distinct CDR3 sequences, 30% to 40% being singletons. This clonotype was seen more than once but under ten times. The target antigen is unknown. This sequence originates from a human donor in good health (CMV status not recorded). Some clones in this sample may be carry-over from other donors' samples. The source was cultured CD8+ T cells from PBMCs, collected from culture after CMV antigen stimulation.

The CDR3 here is CASSLQGGGLYGYTF. The CDR3, as DNA: TGTGCCAGCAGCCTCCAGGGCGGGGGCCTCTATGGCTACACCTTC. This rearrangement joins TRBV6-2 or TRBV6-3 to TRBJ1-2; a possible D gene is TRBD1 (6 bases). CDR1 is MNHEY, CDR2 SVGEGT, per germline. The CDR3 totals 15 residues. V gave up 6 bases and J gave up 4 bases, with 18 bases separating them.